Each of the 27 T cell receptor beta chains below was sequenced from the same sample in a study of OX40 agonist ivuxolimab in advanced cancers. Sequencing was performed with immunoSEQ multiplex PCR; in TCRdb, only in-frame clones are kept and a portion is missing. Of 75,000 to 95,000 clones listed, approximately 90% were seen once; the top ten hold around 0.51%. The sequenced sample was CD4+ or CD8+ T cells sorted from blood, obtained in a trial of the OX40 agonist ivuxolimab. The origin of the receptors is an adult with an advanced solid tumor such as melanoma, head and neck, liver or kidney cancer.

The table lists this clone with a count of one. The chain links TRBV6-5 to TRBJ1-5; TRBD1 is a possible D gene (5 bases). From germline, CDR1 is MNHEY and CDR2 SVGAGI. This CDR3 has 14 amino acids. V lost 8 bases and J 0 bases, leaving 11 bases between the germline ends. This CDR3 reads CASGGGSSNQPQHF. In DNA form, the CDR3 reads TGTGCCAGCGGCGGGGGGTCTAGCAATCAGCCCCAGCATTTT.

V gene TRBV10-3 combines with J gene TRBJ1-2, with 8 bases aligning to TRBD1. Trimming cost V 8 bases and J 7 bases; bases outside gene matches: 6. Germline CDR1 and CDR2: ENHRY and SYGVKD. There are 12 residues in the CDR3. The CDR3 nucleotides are TGTGCCATCCAGGGGGCCCGCAGTGGCTACACCTTC. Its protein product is CAIQGARSGYTF.

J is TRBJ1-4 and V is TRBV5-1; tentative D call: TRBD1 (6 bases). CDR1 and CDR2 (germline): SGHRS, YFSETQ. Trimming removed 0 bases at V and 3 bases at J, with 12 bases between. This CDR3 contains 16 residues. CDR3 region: CASSLAGQIANEKLFF. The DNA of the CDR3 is TGCGCCAGCAGCTTGGCCGGACAGATTGCTAATGAAAAACTGTTTTTT.

The CDR3 reads CASSPRTSGRTQYF. CDR3 bases: TGTGCCAGCAGCCCCCGGACTAGCGGCCGTACGCAGTATTTT. The gene calls are TRBV7-2 and TRBJ2-3, with 10 bases identical to TRBD2. The junction had 7 bases not matched to a gene; V was cut back by 5 bases and J by 8 bases. From germline, CDR1 is SGHTA and CDR2 FQGNSA. The CDR3 is 14 residues long. The variable domain in full, with the rest retrieved from reference TRBV7-2 and TRBJ2-3, is GAGVSQSPSNKVTEKGKDVELRCDPISGHTALYWYRQSLGQGLEFLIYFQGNSAPDKSGLPSDRFSAERTGGSVSTLTIQRTQQEDSAVYLCASSPRTSGRTQYFGPGTRLTVL.

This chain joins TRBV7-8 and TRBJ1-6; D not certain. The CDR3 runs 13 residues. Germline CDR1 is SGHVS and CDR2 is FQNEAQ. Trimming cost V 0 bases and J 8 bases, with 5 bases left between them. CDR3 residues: CASSLARDSPLHF. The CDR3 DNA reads TGTGCCAGCAGCTTAGCGAGGGATTCACCCCTCCACTTT.

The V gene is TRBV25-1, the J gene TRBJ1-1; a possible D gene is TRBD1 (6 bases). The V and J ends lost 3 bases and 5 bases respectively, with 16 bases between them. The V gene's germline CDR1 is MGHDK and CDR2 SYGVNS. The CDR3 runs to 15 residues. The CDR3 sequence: CASSDWDTRETEAFF. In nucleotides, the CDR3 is TGTGCCAGCAGTGATTGGGACACTAGGGAAACTGAAGCTTTCTTT. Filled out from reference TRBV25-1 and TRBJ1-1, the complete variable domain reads EADIYQTPRYLVIGTGKKITLECSQTMGHDKMYWYQQDPGMELHLIHYSYGVNSTEKGDLSSESTVSRIRTEHFPLTLESARPSHTSQYLCASSDWDTRETEAFFGQGTRLTVV.

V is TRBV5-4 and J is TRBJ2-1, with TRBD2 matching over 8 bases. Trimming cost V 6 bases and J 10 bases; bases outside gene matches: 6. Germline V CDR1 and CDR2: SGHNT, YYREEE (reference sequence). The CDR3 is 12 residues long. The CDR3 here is CASKEVAGEQFF. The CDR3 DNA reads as TGTGCCAGCAAAGAAGTAGCGGGGGAGCAGTTCTTC. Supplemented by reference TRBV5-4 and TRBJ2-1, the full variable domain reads ETGVTQSPTHLIKTRGQQVTLRCSSQSGHNTVSWYQQALGQGPQFIFQYYREEENGRGNFPPRFSGLQFPNYSSELNVNALELDDSALYLCASKEVAGEQFFGPGTRLTVL.

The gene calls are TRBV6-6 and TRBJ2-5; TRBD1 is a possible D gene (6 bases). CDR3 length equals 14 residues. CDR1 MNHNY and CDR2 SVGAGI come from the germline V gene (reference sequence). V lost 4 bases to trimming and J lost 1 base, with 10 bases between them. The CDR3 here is CASSLQGSQETQYF. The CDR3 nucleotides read TGTGCCAGCAGTTTACAGGGCAGCCAAGAGACCCAGTACTTC.

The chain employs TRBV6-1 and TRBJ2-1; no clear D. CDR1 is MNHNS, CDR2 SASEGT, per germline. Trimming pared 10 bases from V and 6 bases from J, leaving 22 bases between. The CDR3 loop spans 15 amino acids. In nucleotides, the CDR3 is TGTGCCATCAAAATGTTAACCCGGGCGATCAATGAGCAGTTCTTC. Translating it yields CAIKMLTRAINEQFF.

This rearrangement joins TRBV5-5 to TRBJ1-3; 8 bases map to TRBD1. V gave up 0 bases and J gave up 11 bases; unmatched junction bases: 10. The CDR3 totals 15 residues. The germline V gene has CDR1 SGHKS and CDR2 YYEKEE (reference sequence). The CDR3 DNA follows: TGTGCCAGCAGCTTGGTTGGGCAGGGGGCGGCATCCATATATTTT. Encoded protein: CASSLVGQGAASIYF.

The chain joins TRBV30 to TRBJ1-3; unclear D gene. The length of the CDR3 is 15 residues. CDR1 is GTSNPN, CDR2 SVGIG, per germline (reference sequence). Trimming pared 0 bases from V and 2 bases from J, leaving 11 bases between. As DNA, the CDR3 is TGTGCCTGGAGTGTAACGTCAGGCCCTGGAAACACCATATATTTT. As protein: CAWSVTSGPGNTIYF.

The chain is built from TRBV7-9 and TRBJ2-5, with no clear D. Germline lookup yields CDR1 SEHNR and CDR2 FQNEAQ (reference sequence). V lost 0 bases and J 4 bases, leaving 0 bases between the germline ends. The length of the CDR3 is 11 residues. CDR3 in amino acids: CASSLAETQYF. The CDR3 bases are TGTGCCAGCAGCTTAGCAGAGACCCAGTACTTC.

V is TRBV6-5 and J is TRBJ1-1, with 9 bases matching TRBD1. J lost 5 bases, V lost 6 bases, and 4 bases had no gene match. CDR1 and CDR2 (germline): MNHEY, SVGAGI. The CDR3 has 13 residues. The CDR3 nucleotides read TGTGCCAGCAGAACGACAGGGGGAACTGAAGCTTTCTTT. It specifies CASRTTGGTEAFF.

This CDR3 reads CASSLGGLANTEAFF. The CDR3, as DNA: TGTGCCAGCAGCTTAGGTGGTCTAGCGAACACTGAAGCTTTCTTT. V is TRBV7-2 and J is TRBJ1-1; D uncertain. Germline V gene data show CDR1 as SGHTA and CDR2 as FQGNSA. V gave up 1 base and J gave up 1 base, with 10 bases separating them. The CDR3 has 15 residues.

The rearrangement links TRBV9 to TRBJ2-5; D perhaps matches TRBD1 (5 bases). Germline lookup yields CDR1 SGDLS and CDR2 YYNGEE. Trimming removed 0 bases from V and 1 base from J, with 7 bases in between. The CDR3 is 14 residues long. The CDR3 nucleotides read TGTGCCAGCAGCGTAGTCCAGGGCCAAGAGACCCAGTACTTC. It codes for CASSVVQGQETQYF.

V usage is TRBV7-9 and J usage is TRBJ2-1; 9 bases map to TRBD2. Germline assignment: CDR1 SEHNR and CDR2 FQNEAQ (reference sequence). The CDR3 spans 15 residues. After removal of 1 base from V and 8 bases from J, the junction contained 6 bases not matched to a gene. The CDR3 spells CASSLGASGIDEQFF. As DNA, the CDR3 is TGTGCCAGCAGCTTAGGGGCTAGCGGGATTGATGAGCAGTTCTTC.

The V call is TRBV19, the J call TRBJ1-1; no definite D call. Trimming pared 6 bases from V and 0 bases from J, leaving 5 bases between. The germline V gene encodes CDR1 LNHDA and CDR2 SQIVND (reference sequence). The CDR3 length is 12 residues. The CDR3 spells CASRSMNTEAFF. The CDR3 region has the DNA TGTGCCAGTAGGAGCATGAACACTGAAGCTTTCTTT.

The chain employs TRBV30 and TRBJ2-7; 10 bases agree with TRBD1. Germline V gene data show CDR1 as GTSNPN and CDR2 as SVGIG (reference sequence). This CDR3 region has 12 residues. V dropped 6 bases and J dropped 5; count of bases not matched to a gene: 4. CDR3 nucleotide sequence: TGTGCCTGTAAGACAGGGGGCGACGAGCAGTACTTC. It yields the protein CACKTGGDEQYF.

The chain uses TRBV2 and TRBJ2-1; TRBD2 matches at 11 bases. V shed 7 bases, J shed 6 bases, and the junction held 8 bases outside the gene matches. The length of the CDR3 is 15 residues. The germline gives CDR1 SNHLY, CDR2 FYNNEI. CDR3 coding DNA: TGTGCCAGCACTATTTCGGGACTAGCGGCCAATGAGCAGTTCTTC. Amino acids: CASTISGLAANEQFF.

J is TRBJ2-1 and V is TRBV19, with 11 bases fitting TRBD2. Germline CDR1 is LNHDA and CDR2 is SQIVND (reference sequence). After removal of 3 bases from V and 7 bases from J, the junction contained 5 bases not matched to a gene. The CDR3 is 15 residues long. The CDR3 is CASSIRPSGGNEQFF. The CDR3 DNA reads TGTGCCAGTAGTATTAGGCCTAGCGGGGGGAATGAGCAGTTCTTC.

The CDR3 sequence: CASSWVLPGTEAFF. In DNA form, the CDR3 reads TGTGCCAGCAGTTGGGTCCTCCCGGGCACTGAAGCTTTCTTT. This chain connects TRBV6-1 to TRBJ1-1, with unresolved D. V lost 5 bases and J lost 4, with 14 bases in between. Germline CDR1 is MNHNS and CDR2 is SASEGT. The CDR3 is 14 residues long.

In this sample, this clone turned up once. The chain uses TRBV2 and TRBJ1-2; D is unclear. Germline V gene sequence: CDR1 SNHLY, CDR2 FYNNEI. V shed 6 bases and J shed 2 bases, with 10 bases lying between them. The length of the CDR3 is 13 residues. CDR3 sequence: CASRGYFNYGYTF. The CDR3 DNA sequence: TGTGCCAGCAGGGGCTACTTCAACTATGGCTACACCTTC.

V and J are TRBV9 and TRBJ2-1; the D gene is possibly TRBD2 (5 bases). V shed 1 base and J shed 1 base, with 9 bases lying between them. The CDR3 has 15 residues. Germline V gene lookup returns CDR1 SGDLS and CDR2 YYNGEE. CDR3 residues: CASSVFTRSYNEQFF. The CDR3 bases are TGTGCCAGCAGCGTATTCACTAGATCCTACAATGAGCAGTTCTTC. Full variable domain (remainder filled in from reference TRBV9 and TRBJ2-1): DSGVTQTPKHLITATGQRVTLRCSPRSGDLSVYWYQQSLDQGLQFLIQYYNGEERAKGNILERFSAQQFPDLHSELNLSSLELGDSALYFCASSVFTRSYNEQFFGPGTRLTVL.

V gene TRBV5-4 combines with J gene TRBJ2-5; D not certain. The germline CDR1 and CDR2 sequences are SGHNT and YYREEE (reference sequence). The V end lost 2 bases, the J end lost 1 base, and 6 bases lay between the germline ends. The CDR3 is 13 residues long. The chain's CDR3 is CASSLFTQETQYF. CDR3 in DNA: TGTGCCAGCAGCTTATTCACCCAAGAGACCCAGTACTTC.

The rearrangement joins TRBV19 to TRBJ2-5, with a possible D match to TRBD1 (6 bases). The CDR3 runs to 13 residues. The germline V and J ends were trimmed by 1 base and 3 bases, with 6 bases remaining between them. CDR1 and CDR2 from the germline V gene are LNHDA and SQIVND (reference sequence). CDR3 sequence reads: CASSIGTEETQYF. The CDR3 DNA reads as TGTGCCAGTAGTATAGGGACAGAAGAGACCCAGTACTTC. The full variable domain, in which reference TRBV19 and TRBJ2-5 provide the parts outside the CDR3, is DGGITQSPKYLFRKEGQNVTLSCEQNLNHDAMYWYRQDPGQGLRLIYYSQIVNDFQKGDIAEGYSVSREKKESFPLTVTSAQKNPTAFYLCASSIGTEETQYFGPGTRLLVL.

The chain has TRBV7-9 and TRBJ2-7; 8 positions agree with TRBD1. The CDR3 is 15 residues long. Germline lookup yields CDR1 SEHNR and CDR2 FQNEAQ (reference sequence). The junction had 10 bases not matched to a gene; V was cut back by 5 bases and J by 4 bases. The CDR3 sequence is CASSPRQGKRYEQYF. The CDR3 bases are TGTGCCAGCAGCCCCCGACAGGGGAAAAGATACGAGCAGTACTTC.

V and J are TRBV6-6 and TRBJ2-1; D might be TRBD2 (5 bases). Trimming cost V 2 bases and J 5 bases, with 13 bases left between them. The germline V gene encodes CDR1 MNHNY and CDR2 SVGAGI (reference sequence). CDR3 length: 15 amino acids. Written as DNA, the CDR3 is TGTGCCAGCAGTTACATTGAACTACTAGACAATGAGCAGTTCTTC. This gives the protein CASSYIELLDNEQFF.